The entry below gives a single T cell receptor beta chain sequence along with its context. This sample stems from a study of blood T cell repertoires in COVID-19. Germline CDR1 is SEHNR and CDR2 is FQNEAQ (reference sequence). The CDR3 runs to 15 residues. The V gene lost 8 bases and the J gene lost 0 bases, with 14 bases spanning the gap. The assay was immunoSEQ multiplex PCR, and TCRdb's table has in-frame clones only and misses some. This sample has about 130,000 clones; about 80% occur once, and the top ten carry approximately 11%. Sequencing input: peripheral blood. The chain couples TRBV7-9 to TRBJ1-3, with D tentatively TRBD1 (5 bases). This TCR was sampled from a human donor in a cohort sampled during active COVID-19. Here the CDR3 reads CASGGGLSSGNTIYF. Here the CDR3 DNA reads TGTGCCAGCGGGGGAGGTCTGAGCTCTGGAAACACCATATATTTT.